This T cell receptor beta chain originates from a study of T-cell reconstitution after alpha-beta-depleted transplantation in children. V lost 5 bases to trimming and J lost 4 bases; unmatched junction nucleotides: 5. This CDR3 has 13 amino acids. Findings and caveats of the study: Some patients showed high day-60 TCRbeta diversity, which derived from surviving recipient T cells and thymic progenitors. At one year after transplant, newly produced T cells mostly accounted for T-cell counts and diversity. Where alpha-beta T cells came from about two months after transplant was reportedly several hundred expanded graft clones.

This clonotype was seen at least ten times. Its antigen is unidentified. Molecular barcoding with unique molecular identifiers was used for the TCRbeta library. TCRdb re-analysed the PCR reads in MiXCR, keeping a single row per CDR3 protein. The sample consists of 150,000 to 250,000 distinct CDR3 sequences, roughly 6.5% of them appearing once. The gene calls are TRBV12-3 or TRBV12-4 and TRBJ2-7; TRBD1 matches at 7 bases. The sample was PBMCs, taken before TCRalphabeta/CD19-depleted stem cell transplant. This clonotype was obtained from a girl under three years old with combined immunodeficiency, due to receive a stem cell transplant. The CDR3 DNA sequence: TGTGCCAGCAGTACGGGACAGATTTACGAGCAGTACTTC. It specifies CASSTGQIYEQYF.